This TCR beta chain was recorded in a study of cytomegalovirus exposure and HLA in healthy donors. The PCR used 60 Vbeta and 13 Jbeta primers. Generated by immunoSEQ multiplex PCR, the TCRdb table keeps only in-frame clones and is missing some. The sample includes approximately 150,000 clones, around 82% of them seen just once. A note on this clone: What it recognizes is unknown.

The study, taken as a whole, reports: Clonal expansion was found to be greater in HLA-associated TCR beta chains than in equally common others in a later analysis. TCR beta V- and J-gene trimming, according to a later analysis, was linked to a missense DCLRE1C variant. The authors enumerated roughly 180 TCR beta chains as linked to cytomegalovirus.

This sequence originates from a young man in good health and CMV-seropositive. What was sequenced was PBMCs.

CDR3: CASSFREETQYF. The CDR3 DNA sequence: TGTGCCAGCAGCTTCAGGGAAGAGACCCAGTACTTC. The rearrangement joins TRBV11-3 to TRBJ2-5; possibly TRBD1 for D (5 bases). The CDR3 has 12 residues. Trimming shortened V by 3 bases and J by 3 bases, and 5 bases separated the two germline ends. Germline V CDR1 and CDR2: SGHNT, YENEEA.